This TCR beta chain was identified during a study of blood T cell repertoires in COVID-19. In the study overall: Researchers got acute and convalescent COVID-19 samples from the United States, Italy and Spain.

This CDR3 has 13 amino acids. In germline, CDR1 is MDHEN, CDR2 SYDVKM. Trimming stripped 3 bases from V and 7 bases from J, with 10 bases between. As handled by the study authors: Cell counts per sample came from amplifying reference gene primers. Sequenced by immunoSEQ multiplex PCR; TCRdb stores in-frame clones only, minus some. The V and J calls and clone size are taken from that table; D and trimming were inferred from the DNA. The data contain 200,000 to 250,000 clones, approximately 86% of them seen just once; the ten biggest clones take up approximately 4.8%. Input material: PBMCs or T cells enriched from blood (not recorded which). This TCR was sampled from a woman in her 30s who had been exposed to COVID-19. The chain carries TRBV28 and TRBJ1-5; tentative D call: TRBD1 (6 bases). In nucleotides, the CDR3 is TGTGCCAGCAGTTTGGGACAAAAACAGCCCCAGCATTTT. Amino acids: CASSLGQKQPQHF.